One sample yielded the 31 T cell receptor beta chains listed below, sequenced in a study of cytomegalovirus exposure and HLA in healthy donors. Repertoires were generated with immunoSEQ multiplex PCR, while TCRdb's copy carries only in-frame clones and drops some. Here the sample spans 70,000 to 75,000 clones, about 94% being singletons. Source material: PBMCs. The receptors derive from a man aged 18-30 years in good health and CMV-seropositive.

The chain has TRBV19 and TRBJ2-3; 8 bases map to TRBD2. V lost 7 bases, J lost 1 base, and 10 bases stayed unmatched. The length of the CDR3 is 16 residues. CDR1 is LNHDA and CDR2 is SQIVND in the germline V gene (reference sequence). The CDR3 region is CASTPRASGRTDTQYF. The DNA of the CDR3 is TGTGCCAGTACCCCTAGGGCTAGCGGGCGCACAGATACGCAGTATTTT.

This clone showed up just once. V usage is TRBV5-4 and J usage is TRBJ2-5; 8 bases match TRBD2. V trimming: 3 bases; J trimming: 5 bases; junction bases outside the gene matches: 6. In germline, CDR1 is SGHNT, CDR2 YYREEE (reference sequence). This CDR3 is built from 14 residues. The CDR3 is CASSWGTRTETQYF. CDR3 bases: TGTGCCAGCAGCTGGGGGACTAGAACCGAGACCCAGTACTTC.

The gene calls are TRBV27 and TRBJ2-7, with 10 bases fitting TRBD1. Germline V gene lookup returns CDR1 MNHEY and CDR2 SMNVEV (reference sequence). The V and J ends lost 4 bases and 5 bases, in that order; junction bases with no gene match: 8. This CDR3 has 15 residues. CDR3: CASSSADRGLDEQYF. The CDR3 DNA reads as TGTGCCAGCAGTTCTGCCGACAGGGGGCTTGACGAGCAGTACTTC.

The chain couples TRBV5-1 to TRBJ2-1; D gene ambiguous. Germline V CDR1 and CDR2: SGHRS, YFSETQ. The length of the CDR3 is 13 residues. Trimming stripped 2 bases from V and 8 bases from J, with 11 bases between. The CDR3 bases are TGCGCCAGCAGCTTAACAACCACGCATGAGCAGTTCTTC. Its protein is CASSLTTTHEQFF.

For the CDR3, the DNA is TGTGCCAGCAGCCCAAGCGGGCCCGCCTACGAGCAGTACTTC. Translating gives CASSPSGPAYEQYF. The genes are TRBV7-2 and TRBJ2-7, with TRBD2 as a possible D gene (6 bases). Germline V gene lookup returns CDR1 SGHTA and CDR2 FQGNSA. This CDR3 has 14 amino acids. Trimming took 5 bases from V and 2 from J, leaving 13 bases between them.

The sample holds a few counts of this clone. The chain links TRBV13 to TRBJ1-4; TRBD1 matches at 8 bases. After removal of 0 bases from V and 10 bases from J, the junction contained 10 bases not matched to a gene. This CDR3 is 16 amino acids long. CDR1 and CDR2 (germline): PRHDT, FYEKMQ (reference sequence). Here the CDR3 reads CASSLGTGARGGKLFF. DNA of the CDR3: TGTGCCAGCAGCTTAGGGACAGGGGCCCGGGGAGGAAAACTGTTTTTT.

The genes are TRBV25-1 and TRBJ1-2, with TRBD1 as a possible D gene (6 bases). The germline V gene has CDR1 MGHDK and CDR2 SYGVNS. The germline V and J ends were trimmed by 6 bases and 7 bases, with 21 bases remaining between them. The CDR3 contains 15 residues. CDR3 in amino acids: CASRGAPDSLGGYTF. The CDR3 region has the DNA TGTGCCAGCAGGGGGGCCCCGGACAGCCTCGGTGGCTACACCTTC.

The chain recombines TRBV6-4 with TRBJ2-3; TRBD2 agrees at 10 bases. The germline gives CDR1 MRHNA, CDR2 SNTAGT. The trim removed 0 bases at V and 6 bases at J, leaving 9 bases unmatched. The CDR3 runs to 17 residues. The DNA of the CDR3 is TGTGCCAGCAGTGACTCTCCGAGCGGGGGGGCTTACGATACGCAGTATTTT. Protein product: CASSDSPSGGAYDTQYF.

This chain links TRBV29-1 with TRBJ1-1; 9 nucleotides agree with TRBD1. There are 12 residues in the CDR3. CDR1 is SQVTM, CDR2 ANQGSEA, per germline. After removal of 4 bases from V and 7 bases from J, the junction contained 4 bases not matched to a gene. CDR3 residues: CSVATGGGEAFF. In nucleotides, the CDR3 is TGCAGCGTTGCGACAGGGGGAGGTGAAGCTTTCTTT.

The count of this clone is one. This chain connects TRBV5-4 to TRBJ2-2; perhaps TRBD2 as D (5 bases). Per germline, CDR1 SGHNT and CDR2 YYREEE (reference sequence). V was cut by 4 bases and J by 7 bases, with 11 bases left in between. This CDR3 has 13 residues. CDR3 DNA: TGTGCCAGCAGCCCCATCGGAGGCGGGGAGCTGTTTTTT. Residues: CASSPIGGGELFF.

DNA of the CDR3: TGTGCCAGCAGTCTACAGGGGAATGAGCAGTTCTTC. As protein: CASSLQGNEQFF. The V call is TRBV6-1, the J call TRBJ2-1, with TRBD1 matching over 7 bases. The V segment lost 5 bases and the J segment 7 bases; nucleotides outside the gene matches: 2. The CDR3 is 12 residues long. Per germline, CDR1 MNHNS and CDR2 SASEGT.

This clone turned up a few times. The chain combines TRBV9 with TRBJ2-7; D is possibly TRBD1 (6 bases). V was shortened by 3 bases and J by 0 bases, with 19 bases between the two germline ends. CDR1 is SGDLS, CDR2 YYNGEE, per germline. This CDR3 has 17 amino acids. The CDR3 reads CASSAGVGQISSYEQYF. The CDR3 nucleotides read TGTGCCAGCAGCGCAGGGGTTGGCCAGATCAGCTCCTACGAGCAGTACTTC.

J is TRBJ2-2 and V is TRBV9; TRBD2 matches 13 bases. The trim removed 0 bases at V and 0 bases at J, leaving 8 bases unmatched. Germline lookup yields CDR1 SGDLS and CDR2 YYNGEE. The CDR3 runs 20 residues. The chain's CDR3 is CASSVALKGLAGTNTGELFF. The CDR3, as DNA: TGTGCCAGCAGCGTAGCCCTGAAGGGACTAGCGGGAACGAACACCGGGGAGCTGTTTTTT.

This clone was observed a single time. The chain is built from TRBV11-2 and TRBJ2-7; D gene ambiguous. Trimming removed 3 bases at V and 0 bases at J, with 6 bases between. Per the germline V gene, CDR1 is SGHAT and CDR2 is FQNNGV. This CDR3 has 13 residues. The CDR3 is CASSFPSSYEQYF. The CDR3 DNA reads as TGTGCCAGCAGCTTCCCGAGCTCCTACGAGCAGTACTTC.

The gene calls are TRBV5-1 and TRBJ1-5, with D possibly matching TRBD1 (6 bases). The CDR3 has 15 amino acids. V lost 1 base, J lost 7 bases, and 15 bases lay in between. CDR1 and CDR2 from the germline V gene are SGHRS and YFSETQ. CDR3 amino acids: CASSLSPGVMQPQHF. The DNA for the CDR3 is TGCGCCAGCAGCTTGAGTCCAGGGGTAATGCAGCCCCAGCATTTT.

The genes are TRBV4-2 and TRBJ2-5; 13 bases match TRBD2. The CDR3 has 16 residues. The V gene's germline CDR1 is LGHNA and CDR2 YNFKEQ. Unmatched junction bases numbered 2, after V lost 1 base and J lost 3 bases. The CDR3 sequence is CASSQGLAGGEETQYF. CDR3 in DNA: TGTGCCAGCAGCCAAGGACTAGCGGGAGGTGAAGAGACCCAGTACTTC.

This CDR3 reads CASRRNNEQFF. DNA for the CDR3: TGTGCCAGTAGGAGGAACAATGAGCAGTTCTTC. V usage is TRBV19 and J usage is TRBJ2-1; D ambiguous. The V and J ends lost 6 bases and 5 bases respectively, with 5 bases between them. Germline CDR1 LNHDA, CDR2 SQIVND (reference sequence). The CDR3 runs to 11 residues.

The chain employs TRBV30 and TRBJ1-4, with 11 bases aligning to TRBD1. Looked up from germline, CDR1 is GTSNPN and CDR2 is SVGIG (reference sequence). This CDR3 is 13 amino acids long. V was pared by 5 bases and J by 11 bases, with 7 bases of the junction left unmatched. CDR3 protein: CAWGQGARKKLFF. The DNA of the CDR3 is TGTGCCTGGGGACAGGGGGCGCGCAAGAAACTGTTTTTT. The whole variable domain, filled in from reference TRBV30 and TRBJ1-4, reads SQTIHQWPATLVQPVGSPLSLECTVEGTSNPNLYWYRQAAGRGLQLLFYSVGIGQISSEVPQNLSASRPQDRQFILSSKKLLLSDSGFYLCAWGQGARKKLFFGSGTQLSVL.

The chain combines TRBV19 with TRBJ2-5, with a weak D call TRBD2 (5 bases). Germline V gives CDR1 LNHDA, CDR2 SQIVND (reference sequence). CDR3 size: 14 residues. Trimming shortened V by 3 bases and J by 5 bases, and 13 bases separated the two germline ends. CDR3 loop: CASSMSGSEETQYF. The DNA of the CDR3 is TGTGCCAGTAGTATGTCGGGGTCGGAGGAGACCCAGTACTTC. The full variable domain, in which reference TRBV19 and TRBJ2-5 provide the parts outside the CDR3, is DGGITQSPKYLFRKEGQNVTLSCEQNLNHDAMYWYRQDPGQGLRLIYYSQIVNDFQKGDIAEGYSVSREKKESFPLTVTSAQKNPTAFYLCASSMSGSEETQYFGPGTRLLVL.

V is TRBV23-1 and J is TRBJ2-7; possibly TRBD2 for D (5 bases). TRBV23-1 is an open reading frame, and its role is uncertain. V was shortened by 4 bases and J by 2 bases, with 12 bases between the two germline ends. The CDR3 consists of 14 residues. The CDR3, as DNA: TGCGCCAGCAGTCTACTGACTACAACCTACGAGCAGTACTTC. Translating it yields CASSLLTTTYEQYF.

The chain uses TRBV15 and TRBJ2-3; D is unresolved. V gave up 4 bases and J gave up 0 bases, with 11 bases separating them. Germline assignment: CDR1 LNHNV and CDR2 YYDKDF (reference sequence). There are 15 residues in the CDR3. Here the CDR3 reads CATSITGDSTDTQYF. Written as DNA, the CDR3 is TGTGCCACCAGCATTACTGGAGATAGCACAGATACGCAGTATTTT.

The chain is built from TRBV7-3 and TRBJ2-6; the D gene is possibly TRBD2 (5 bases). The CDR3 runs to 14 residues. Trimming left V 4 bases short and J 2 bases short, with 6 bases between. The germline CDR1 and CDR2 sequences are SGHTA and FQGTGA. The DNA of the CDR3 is TGTGCCAGCAGCTCCGGGGCTGGGGCCAACGTCCTGACTTTC. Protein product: CASSSGAGANVLTF.

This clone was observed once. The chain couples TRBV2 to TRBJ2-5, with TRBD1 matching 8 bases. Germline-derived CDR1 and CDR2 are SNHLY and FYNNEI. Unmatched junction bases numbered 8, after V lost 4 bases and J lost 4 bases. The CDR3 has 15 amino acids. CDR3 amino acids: CASSGTGINGETQYF. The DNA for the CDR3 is TGTGCCAGCAGTGGGACAGGGATAAATGGAGAGACCCAGTACTTC.

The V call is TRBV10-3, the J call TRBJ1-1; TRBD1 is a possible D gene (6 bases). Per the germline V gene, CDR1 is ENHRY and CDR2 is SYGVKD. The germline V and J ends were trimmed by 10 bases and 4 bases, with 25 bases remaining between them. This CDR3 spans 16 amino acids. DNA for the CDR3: TGTGCCACCCAAACCCAACCGGGACAAGCCGGCACTGAAGCTTTCTTT. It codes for CATQTQPGQAGTEAFF.

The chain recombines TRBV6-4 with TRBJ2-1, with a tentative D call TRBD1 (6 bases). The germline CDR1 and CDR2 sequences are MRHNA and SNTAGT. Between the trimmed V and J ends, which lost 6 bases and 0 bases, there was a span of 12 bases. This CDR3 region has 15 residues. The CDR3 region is CASSLQGSSYNEQFF. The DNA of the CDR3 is TGTGCCAGCAGCTTGCAGGGGAGCTCCTACAATGAGCAGTTCTTC.

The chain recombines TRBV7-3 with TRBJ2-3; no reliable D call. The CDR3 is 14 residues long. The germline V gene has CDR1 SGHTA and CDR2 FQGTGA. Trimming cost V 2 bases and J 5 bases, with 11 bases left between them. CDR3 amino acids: CASSLVGVGDTQYF. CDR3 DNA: TGTGCCAGCAGCTTAGTAGGAGTGGGAGATACGCAGTATTTT. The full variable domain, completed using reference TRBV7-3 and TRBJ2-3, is GAGVSQTPSNKVTEKGKYVELRCDPISGHTALYWYRQSLGQGPEFLIYFQGTGAADDSGLPNDRFFAVRPEGSVSTLKIQRTERGDSAVYLCASSLVGVGDTQYFGPGTRLTVL.

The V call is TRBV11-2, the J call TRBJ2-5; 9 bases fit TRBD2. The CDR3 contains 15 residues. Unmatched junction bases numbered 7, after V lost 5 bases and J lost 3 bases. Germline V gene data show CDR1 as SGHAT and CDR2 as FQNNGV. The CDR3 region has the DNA TGTGCCAGCAGCCGTGGGTTAGCGGGGGAAGAGACCCAGTACTTC. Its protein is CASSRGLAGEETQYF.

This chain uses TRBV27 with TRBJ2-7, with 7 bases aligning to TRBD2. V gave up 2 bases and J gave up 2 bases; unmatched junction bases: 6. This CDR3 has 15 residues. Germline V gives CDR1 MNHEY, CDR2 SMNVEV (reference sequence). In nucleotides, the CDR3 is TGTGCCAGCAGTTTAGCGGGAGAGTATACCTACGAGCAGTACTTC. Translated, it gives CASSLAGEYTYEQYF.

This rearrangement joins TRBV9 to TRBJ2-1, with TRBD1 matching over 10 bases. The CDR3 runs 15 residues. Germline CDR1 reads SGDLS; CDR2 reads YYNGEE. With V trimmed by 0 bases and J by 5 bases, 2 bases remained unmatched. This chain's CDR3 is CASSVAGTGDNEQFF. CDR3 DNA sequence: TGTGCCAGCAGCGTAGCCGGGACAGGGGACAATGAGCAGTTCTTC.

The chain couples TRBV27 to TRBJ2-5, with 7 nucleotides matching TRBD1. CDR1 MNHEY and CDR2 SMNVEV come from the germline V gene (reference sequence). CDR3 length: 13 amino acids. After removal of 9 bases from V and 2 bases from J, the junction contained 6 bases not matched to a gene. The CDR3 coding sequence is TGTGCCAGTAGAAGACAGGGTCAAGAGACCCAGTACTTC. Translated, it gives CASRRQGQETQYF.

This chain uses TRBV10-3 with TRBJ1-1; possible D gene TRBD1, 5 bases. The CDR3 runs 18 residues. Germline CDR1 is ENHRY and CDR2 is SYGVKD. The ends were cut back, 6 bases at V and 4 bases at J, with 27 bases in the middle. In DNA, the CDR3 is TGTGCCATCAGGCCACAAAGGGGATGGGCTTTAGAAGGCACTGAAGCTTTCTTT. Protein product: CAIRPQRGWALEGTEAFF.